This T cell receptor (beta chain) was identified during a study of cytomegalovirus exposure and HLA in healthy donors. General observations from the study: The study had only CMV serostatus as immune exposure information.

Notes on this clone: Its specificity is unknown.

Per the germline V gene, CDR1 is GTSNPN and CDR2 is SVGIG (reference sequence). The ends lost 2 bases at V and 6 bases at J; junction bases unmatched: 9. CDR3 length: 14 amino acids. The PCR employed 60 Vbeta primers together with 13 Jbeta primers. Sequencing was performed with immunoSEQ multiplex PCR; in TCRdb, only in-frame clones are kept and a portion is missing. There are more than 60,000 clones in the sample; around 77% occur only once, and more than 4% lies in the top ten. V gene TRBV30 combines with J gene TRBJ1-2, with 7 bases matching TRBD1. The receptor's source is a woman between 25 and 40 years old in good health and CMV-seronegative. Sequenced sample: PBMCs. The CDR3 spells CAWSTLQGINGYTF. The CDR3 DNA reads TGTGCCTGGAGTACACTACAGGGGATCAATGGCTACACCTTC. The whole variable domain, remainder taken from reference TRBV30 and TRBJ1-2, is SQTIHQWPATLVQPVGSPLSLECTVEGTSNPNLYWYRQAAGRGLQLLFYSVGIGQISSEVPQNLSASRPQDRQFILSSKKLLLSDSGFYLCAWSTLQGINGYTFGSGTRLTVV.